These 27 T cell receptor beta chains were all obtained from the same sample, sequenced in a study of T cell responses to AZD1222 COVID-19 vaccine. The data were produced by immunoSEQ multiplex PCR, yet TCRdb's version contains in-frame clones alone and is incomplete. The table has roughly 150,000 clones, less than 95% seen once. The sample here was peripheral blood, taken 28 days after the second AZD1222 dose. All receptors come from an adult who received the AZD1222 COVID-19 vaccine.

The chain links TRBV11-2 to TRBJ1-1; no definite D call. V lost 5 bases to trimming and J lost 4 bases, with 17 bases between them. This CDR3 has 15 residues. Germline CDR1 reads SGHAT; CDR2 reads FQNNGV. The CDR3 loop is CASSTPFGEGTEAFF. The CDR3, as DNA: TGTGCCAGCAGCACCCCTTTCGGGGAGGGCACTGAAGCTTTCTTT.

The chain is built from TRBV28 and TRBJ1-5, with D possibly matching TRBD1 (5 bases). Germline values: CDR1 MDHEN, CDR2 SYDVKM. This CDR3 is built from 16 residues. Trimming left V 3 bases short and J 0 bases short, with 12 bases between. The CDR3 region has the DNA TGTGCCAGCAGTTTCCGGCAGGGAATTAGCAATCAGCCCCAGCATTTT. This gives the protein CASSFRQGISNQPQHF. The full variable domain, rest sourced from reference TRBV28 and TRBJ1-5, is DVKVTQSSRYLVKRTGEKVFLECVQDMDHENMFWYRQDPGLGLRLIYFSYDVKMKEKGDIPEGYSVSREKKERFSLILESASTNQTSMYLCASSFRQGISNQPQHFGDGTRLSIL.

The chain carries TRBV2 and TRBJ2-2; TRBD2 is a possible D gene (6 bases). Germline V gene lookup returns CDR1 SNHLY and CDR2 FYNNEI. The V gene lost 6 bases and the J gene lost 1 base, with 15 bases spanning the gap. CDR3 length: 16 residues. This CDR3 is CASRPPNGGNTGELFF. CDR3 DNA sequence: TGTGCCAGCAGGCCCCCCAACGGGGGGAACACCGGGGAGCTGTTTTTT.

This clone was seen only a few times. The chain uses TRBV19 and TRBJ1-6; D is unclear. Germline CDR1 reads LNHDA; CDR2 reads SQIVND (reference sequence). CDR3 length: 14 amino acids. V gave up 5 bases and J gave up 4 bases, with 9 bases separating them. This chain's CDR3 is CASSDNLYNSPLHF. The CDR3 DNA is TGTGCCAGTAGTGACAACTTGTATAATTCACCCCTCCACTTT.

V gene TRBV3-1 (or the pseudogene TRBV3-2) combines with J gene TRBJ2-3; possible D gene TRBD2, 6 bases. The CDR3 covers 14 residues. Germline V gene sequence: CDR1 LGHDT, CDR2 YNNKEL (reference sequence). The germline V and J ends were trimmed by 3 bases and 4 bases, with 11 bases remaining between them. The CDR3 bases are TGTGCCAGCAGCCACAGTGGAGGGTCAGATACGCAGTATTTT. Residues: CASSHSGGSDTQYF.

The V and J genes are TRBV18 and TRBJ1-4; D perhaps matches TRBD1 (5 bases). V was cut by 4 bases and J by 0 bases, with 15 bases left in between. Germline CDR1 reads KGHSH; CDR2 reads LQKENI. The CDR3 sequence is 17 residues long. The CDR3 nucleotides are TGTGCCAGCTCACGGTCGCAGGGCTCCGCAACTAATGAAAAACTGTTTTTT. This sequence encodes CASSRSQGSATNEKLFF. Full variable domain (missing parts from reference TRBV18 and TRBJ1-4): NAGVMQNPRHLVRRRGQEARLRCSPMKGHSHVYWYRQLPEEGLKFMVYLQKENIIDESGMPKERFSAEFPKEGPSILRIQQVVRGDSAAYFCASSRSQGSATNEKLFFGSGTQLSVL.

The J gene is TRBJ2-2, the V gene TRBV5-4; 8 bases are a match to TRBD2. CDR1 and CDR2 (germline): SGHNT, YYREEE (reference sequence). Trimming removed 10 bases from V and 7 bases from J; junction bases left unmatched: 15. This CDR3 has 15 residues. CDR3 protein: CAVHVSGSTGGELFF. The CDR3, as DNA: TGTGCCGTACACGTAAGCGGGAGTACTGGCGGGGAGCTGTTTTTT.

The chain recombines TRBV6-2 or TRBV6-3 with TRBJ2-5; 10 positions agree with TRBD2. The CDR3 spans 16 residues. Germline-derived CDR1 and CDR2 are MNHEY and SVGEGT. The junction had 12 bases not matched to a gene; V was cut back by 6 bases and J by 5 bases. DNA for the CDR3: TGTGCCAGCAGCCCGGTCGGAGTAGCGGGGGGTGAGACCCAGTACTTC. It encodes CASSPVGVAGGETQYF.

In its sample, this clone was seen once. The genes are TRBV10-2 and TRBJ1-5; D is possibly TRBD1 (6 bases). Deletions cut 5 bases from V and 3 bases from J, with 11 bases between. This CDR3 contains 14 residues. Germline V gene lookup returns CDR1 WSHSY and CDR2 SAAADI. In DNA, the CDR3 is TGCGCCAGCAGTCACGACAGGCACAATCAGCCCCAGCATTTT. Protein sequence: CASSHDRHNQPQHF.

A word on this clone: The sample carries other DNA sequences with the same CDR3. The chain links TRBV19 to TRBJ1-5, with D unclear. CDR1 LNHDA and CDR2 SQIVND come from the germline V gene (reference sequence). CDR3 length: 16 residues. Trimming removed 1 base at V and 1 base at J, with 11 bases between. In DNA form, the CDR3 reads TGTGCCAGTAGTATAGTCGGAGGGAGAAGCAATCAGCCCCAGCATTTT. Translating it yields CASSIVGGRSNQPQHF.

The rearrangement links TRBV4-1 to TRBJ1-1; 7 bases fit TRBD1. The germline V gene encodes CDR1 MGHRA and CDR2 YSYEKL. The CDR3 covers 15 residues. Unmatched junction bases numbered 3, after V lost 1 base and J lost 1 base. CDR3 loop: CASSQARGGNTEAFF. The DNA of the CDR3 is TGCGCCAGCAGCCAAGCCAGGGGGGGGAACACTGAAGCTTTCTTT.

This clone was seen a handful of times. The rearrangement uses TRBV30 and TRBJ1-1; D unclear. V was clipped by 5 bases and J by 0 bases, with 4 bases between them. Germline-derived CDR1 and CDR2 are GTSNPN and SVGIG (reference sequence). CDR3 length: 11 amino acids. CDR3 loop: CAWALNTEAFF. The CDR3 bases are TGTGCCTGGGCTCTGAACACTGAAGCTTTCTTT. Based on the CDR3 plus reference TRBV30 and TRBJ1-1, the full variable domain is SQTIHQWPATLVQPVGSPLSLECTVEGTSNPNLYWYRQAAGRGLQLLFYSVGIGQISSEVPQNLSASRPQDRQFILSSKKLLLSDSGFYLCAWALNTEAFFGQGTRLTVV.

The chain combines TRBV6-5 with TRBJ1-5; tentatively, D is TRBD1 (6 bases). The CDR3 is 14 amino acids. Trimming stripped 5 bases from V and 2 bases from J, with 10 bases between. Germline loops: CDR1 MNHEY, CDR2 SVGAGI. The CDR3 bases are TGTGCCAGCAGTCCAGGGGTTGGCAATCAGCCCCAGCATTTT. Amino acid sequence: CASSPGVGNQPQHF.

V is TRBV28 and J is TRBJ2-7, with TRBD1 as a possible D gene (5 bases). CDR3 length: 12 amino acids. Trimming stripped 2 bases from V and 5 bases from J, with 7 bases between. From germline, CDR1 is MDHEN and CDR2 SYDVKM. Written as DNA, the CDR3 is TGTGCCAGCAGTTTACAGGGTAACGAGCAGTACTTC. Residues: CASSLQGNEQYF.

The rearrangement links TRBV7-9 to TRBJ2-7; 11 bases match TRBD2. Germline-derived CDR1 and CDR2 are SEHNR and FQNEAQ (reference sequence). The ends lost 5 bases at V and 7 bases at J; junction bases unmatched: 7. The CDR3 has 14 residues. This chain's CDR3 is CASSRIAGGPEQYF. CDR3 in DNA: TGTGCCAGCAGCCGCATAGCGGGGGGGCCTGAGCAGTACTTC.

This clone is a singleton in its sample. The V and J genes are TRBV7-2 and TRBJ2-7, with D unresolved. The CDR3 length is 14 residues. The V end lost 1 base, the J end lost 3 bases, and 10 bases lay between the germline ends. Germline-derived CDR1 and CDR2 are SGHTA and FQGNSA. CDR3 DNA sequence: TGTGCCAGCAGCTTAGATCCCGGAAACTACGAGCAGTACTTC. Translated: CASSLDPGNYEQYF.

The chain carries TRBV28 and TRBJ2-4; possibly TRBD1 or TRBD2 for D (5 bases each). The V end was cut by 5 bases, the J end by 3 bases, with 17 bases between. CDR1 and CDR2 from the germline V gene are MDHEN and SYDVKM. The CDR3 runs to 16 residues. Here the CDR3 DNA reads TGTGCCAGCAGTGGGGGTGCGGCCGGGGACAAAAACATTCAGTACTTC. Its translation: CASSGGAAGDKNIQYF.

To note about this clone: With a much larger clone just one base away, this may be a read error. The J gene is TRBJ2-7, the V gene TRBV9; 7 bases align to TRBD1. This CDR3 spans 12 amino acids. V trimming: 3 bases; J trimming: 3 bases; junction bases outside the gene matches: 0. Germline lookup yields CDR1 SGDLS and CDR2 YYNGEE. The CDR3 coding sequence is TGTGCCAGCAGCGGACAGGGCTACGAGCAGTACTTC. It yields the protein CASSGQGYEQYF.

CDR3 nucleotide sequence: TGTGCCACCAGTGATTCTAGCGGGGGAGCCAAAAACATTCAGTACTTC. It specifies CATSDSSGGAKNIQYF. The chain carries TRBV24-1 and TRBJ2-4, with TRBD2 identical over 10 bases. Germline trimming cut 2 bases from V and 0 bases from J; bases unmatched to any gene: 0. CDR1 KGHDR and CDR2 SFDVKD come from the germline V gene. The CDR3 is made up of 16 amino acids.

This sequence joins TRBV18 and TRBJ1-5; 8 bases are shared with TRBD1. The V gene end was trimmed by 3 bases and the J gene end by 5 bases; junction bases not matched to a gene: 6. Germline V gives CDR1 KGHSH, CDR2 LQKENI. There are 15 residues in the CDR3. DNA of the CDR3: TGTGCCAGCTCACCCTCCGGGACAGGTCATCAGCCCCAGCATTTT. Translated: CASSPSGTGHQPQHF.

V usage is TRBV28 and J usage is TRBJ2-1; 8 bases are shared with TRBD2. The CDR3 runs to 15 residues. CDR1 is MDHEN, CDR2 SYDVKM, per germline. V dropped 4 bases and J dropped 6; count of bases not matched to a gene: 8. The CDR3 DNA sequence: TGTGCCAGCAGTTCCCTTGCCCGGGGGGGCAATGAGCAGTTCTTC. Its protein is CASSSLARGGNEQFF.

CDR3 sequence (DNA): TGTGCCAGCGCCAACGCACTACAGCGCAATGAGCAGTTCTTC. Translation: CASANALQRNEQFF. V usage is TRBV27 and J usage is TRBJ2-1; D is unclear. Germline assignment: CDR1 MNHEY and CDR2 SMNVEV (reference sequence). CDR3 size: 14 residues. V lost 8 bases, J lost 6 bases, and 17 bases lay in between.

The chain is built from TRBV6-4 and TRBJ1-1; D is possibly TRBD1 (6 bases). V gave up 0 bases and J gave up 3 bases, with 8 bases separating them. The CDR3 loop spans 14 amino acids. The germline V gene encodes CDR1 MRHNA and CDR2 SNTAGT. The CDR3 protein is CASSDSGGDTEAFF. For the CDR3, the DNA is TGTGCCAGCAGTGACTCAGGGGGGGACACTGAAGCTTTCTTT.

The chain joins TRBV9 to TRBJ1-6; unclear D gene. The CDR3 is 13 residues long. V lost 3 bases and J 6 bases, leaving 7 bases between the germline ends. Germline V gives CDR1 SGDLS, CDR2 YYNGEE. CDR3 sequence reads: CASSAITNSPLHF. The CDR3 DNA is TGTGCCAGCAGCGCCATAACTAATTCACCCCTCCACTTT.

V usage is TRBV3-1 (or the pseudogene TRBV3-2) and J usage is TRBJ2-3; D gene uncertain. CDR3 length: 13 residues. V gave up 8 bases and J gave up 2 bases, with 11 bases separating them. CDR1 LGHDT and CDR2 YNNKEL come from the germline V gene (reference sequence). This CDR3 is CASASSDTDTQYF. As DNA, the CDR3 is TGTGCCAGCGCTAGTTCCGACACAGATACGCAGTATTTT.

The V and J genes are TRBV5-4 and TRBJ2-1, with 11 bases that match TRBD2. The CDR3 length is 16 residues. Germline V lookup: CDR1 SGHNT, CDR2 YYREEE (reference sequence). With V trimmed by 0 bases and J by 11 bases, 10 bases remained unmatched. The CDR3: CASSLGSGGAKQKQFF. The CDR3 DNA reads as TGTGCCAGCAGCTTGGGTAGCGGGGGGGCCAAGCAGAAGCAGTTCTTC.

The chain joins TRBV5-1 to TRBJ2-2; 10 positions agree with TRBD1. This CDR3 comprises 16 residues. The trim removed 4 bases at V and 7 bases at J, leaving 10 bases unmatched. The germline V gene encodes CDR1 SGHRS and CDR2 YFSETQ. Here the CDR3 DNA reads TGCGCCAGCAGCGGAGGGGACAGGGGTTCACACGGGGAGCTGTTTTTT. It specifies CASSGGDRGSHGELFF.